This T cell receptor (beta chain) originates from a study of cytomegalovirus exposure and HLA in healthy donors. Findings and limits, study-wide: Associated with HLA alleles at 0.05 false discovery rate in a later analysis were about 17,000 TCR beta sequences. Researchers counted roughly 160 TCR beta chains as cytomegalovirus-associated. Sequencing artifact likely explains a cluster of highly shared sequence variants. Association of a missense DCLRE1C variant with TCR beta V- and J-gene trimming was reported in a later analysis.

PCR employed 60 Vbeta and 13 Jbeta primers. Here immunoSEQ multiplex PCR was the method, and the copy in TCRdb shows in-frame clones only, minus some. The sample carries about 180,000 clones, about four fifths recorded once. This clone was recorded a few times. No antigen is known for it. The sequenced sample consisted of PBMCs. The source is a woman younger than 45 in good health and CMV-seronegative.

Here the CDR3 reads CASSLDTQGAGLTQYF. CDR3 nucleotides: TGCGCCAGCAGCTTGGATACGCAGGGGGCCGGGTTGACCCAGTACTTC. The V gene is TRBV5-1, the J gene TRBJ2-5; the match to TRBD1 covers 8 bases. V shed 0 bases and J 7 bases; nucleotides not matched to a gene: 11. Looked up from germline, CDR1 is SGHRS and CDR2 is YFSETQ. The CDR3 runs 16 residues.